The rows below give T cell receptor beta chains drawn from one sample of a study of chemoradiotherapy in HPV16-positive cancers. TCRdb keeps only in-frame clones here, not all; method: immunoSEQ multiplex PCR. The sample records approximately 6,000 clones, 55% to 80% being singletons. This sample was gathered from a patient who underwent chemoradiotherapy. These receptors came from a human donor with HPV-associated anogenital cancer. CDR3s include the opening cysteine and the closing phenylalanine or tryptophan. The order of the fields is V gene, CDR3 protein.

>TRBV29-1
CSVGDRTRGNTIYF
>TRBV9
CASSVAGQGTYEQYF
>TRBV7-2
CASSSGQAHTEAFF
>TRBV2
CASSSGLGTGELFF
>TRBV4-3
CASSSDGGRYNEQFF
>TRBV7-9
CASSSAGTGNPGANVLTF
>TRBV7-9
CASSVLAGWDEQYF
>TRBV11-2
CASSLDSQGDSYNEQFF
>TRBV6-5
CASSYSNTGYYGYTF
>TRBV28
CASTTGRGINQPQHF
>TRBV7-2
CASSFDRGQPQHF
>TRBV30
CAWSVAGGEQFF
>TRBV4-3
CASSPLRDWGANEQFF
>TRBV7-3
CASSLGTYNEQFF
>TRBV30
CACTLLTRGSQYTF
>TRBV6-1
CASSEPAGTLSPTQYF
>TRBV27
CASSLQQGMSYGYTF
>TRBV6-1
CASSPWTDYEQYF
>TRBV20-1
CSARQATEAFF
>TRBV5-1
CASSLVVSGANVLTF
>TRBV21-1
CASSLGRGHTGELFF
>TRBV9
CASSLLRGGIGSYEQFF
>TRBV7-8
CASSSHRDPGTGELFF
>TRBV23-1
CASSQRPVQGKTEAFF
>TRBV7-2
CASSLDGYQETQYF
>TRBV28
CASSSTGEGNTEAFF
>TRBV5-1
CASSLIPAYGYTF
>TRBV5-1
CASSGTGGTEAFF
>TRBV19
CASSTREGADTGELFF
>TRBV7-3
CASSEDNTGELFF
>TRBV7-2
CASSRTGVEAFF
>TRBV5-4
CASSLSAGDSGNTIYF
>TRBV9
CASSVVASGGLGLFF
>TRBV7-9
CASSPPGQGKNTEAFF
>TRBV7-6
CASSSQRTGELFF
>TRBV6-1
CASSEQGGSNQPQHF
>TRBV2
CASTEVRDYGYTF
>TRBV19
CASRLRGTNTGELFF
>TRBV4-2
CASSPQGTSGVSNEQFF
>TRBV10-3
CAISDIFEENTEAFF
>TRBV6-4
CASSKPPIGQETQYF
>TRBV6-1
CASSEGTEAFF
>TRBV4-1
CASSQGEAGSIQYF
>TRBV19
CASKGTGEYEQYF
>TRBV4-1
CASSQTPGRLYGYTF
>TRBV7-9
CASSLQGPNTEAFF
>TRBV5-4
CASSSNRGTGANVLTF
>TRBV9
CASSPSHNSPLHF
>TRBV19
CASSIGGLVSNQPQHF
>TRBV28
CASSLSKDRGRGLYGYTF
>TRBV6-5
CASSYLTGPNYGYTF
>TRBV7-7
CASSSGTQGTQYF
>TRBV2
CASSLDRHSGQPQHF
>TRBV5-1
CASSLHGEYGYTF
>TRBV2
CASNFGQESPLHF
>TRBV7-2
CASSLSTGANFYEQYF
>TRBV6-1
CASSGRGISYEQYF
>TRBV28
CASSLGRNQPQHF
>TRBV5-1
CASSSRTGVNYGYTF